These T cell receptor beta chains were read from a single sample in a study of radiotherapy plus CTLA-4 blockade in lung cancer. Only in-frame clones appear in the TCRdb table, and some are missing; sequencing was by immunoSEQ multiplex PCR. The sample includes around 80,000 clones, less than 85% seen only once; the top ten take approximately 0.8%. The material was peripheral blood, obtained from a patient treated with radiotherapy plus ipilimumab. The receptors were gathered from a human donor with non-small cell lung cancer who had stable disease on radiotherapy plus ipilimumab. Each CDR3 is given with its conserved first and last residue. The order of the fields is CDR3 length, D gene, clone size, J gene, V gene, CDR3 DNA, CDR3 protein. The D gene is left open where the match is weak. The size field is filled for only some rows; it gives once, few, many or a size class.

len: 20; d_gene: TRBD1; abundance: .; j_gene: TRBJ2-6; v_gene: TRBV28; CDR3nt: TGTGCCAGCAGGTCCACCCCCCCGGGACAGGGGGCGAAAGGGGCCAACGTCCTGACTTTC; CDR3aa: CASRSTPPGQGAKGANVLTF
len: 17; d_gene: .; abundance: .; j_gene: TRBJ1-5; v_gene: TRBV28; CDR3nt: TGTGCCAGCAGCTATTTGGAAGGGGGGTCTAGCAATCAGCCCCAGCATTTT; CDR3aa: CASSYLEGGSSNQPQHF
len: 14; d_gene: TRBD1; abundance: .; j_gene: TRBJ2-2; v_gene: TRBV6-1; CDR3nt: TGTGCCACCCGGGACAGGCCCCTCACCGGGGAGCTGTTTTTT; CDR3aa: CATRDRPLTGELFF
len: 15; d_gene: .; abundance: once; j_gene: TRBJ1-2; v_gene: TRBV15; CDR3nt: TGTGCCACCAGCAGATCCCCCGGGACGGCAGAGGGCTACACCTTC; CDR3aa: CATSRSPGTAEGYTF
len: 15; d_gene: TRBD2; abundance: .; j_gene: TRBJ2-1; v_gene: TRBV28; CDR3nt: TGTGCCAGCAAACCTCCGCGGGAGAGCTACAATGAGCAGTTCTTC; CDR3aa: CASKPPRESYNEQFF
len: 16; d_gene: TRBD1; abundance: .; j_gene: TRBJ2-6; v_gene: TRBV28; CDR3nt: TGTGCCAGCAGTACAGGGGGATACTCTGGGGCCAACGTCCTGACTTTC; CDR3aa: CASSTGGYSGANVLTF
len: 15; d_gene: .; abundance: .; j_gene: TRBJ1-2; v_gene: TRBV7-8; CDR3nt: TGTGCCAGCAGCTTATCTAGACAGGACTTCTATGGCTACACCTTC; CDR3aa: CASSLSRQDFYGYTF
len: 13; d_gene: TRBD1; abundance: few; j_gene: TRBJ1-2; v_gene: TRBV7-2; CDR3nt: TGTGCCAGCAGCTGGGGACAGGGCTATGGCTACACCTTC; CDR3aa: CASSWGQGYGYTF
len: 14; d_gene: .; abundance: .; j_gene: TRBJ2-3; v_gene: TRBV28; CDR3nt: TGTGCCAGCAGTTTACCGCTAGCAGCAGATACGCAGTATTTT; CDR3aa: CASSLPLAADTQYF
len: 19; d_gene: .; abundance: once; j_gene: TRBJ2-3; v_gene: TRBV5-1; CDR3nt: TGCGCCAGCAGCTTGTCGCCTGGGCAGGGGTCTCCATGGACAGATACGCAGTATTTT; CDR3aa: CASSLSPGQGSPWTDTQYF
len: 14; d_gene: TRBD1; abundance: .; j_gene: TRBJ2-7; v_gene: TRBV9; CDR3nt: TGTGCCAGCAGCTCCGGGACAGCTACGGGCGAGCAGTACTTC; CDR3aa: CASSSGTATGEQYF
len: 20; d_gene: TRBD2; abundance: .; j_gene: TRBJ2-1; v_gene: TRBV4-1; CDR3nt: TGCGCCAGCAGCCCCTACCTCGGGACTAGCGGGGGGCGGAACGGCAATGAGCAGTTCTTC; CDR3aa: CASSPYLGTSGGRNGNEQFF
len: 15; d_gene: .; abundance: once; j_gene: TRBJ1-5; v_gene: TRBV6-1; CDR3nt: TGTGCCAGCAGTGAAGGGTGGGGGGGTAGGCAGCCCCAGCATTTT; CDR3aa: CASSEGWGGRQPQHF
len: 16; d_gene: TRBD2; abundance: .; j_gene: TRBJ2-5; v_gene: TRBV5-1; CDR3nt: TGCGCCAGCAGCTTGGCCAGCTCTAGCGGGACGGAGACCCAGTACTTC; CDR3aa: CASSLASSSGTETQYF
len: 16; d_gene: TRBD2; abundance: .; j_gene: TRBJ2-5; v_gene: TRBV2; CDR3nt: TGTGCCAGCAGTTCAAGCGGGGGGGTCCTACAAGAGACCCAGTACTTC; CDR3aa: CASSSSGGVLQETQYF
len: 12; d_gene: .; abundance: .; j_gene: TRBJ2-2; v_gene: TRBV29-1; CDR3nt: TGCAGCGCCGGACAGAACACCGGGGAGCTGTTTTTT; CDR3aa: CSAGQNTGELFF
len: 15; d_gene: .; abundance: .; j_gene: TRBJ2-3; v_gene: TRBV9; CDR3nt: TGTGCCAGCAGCGTAGAGGGCAGGGCGGCAGATACGCAGTATTTT; CDR3aa: CASSVEGRAADTQYF
len: 13; d_gene: .; abundance: .; j_gene: TRBJ2-1; v_gene: TRBV10-3; CDR3nt: TGTGCCATCAGTGAGTCTCTTAGAGATGAGCAGTTCTTC; CDR3aa: CAISESLRDEQFF
len: 12; d_gene: .; abundance: .; j_gene: TRBJ1-2; v_gene: TRBV7-9; CDR3nt: TGTGCCAGCAGCTTAGATAACTATGGCTACACCTTC; CDR3aa: CASSLDNYGYTF
len: 13; d_gene: .; abundance: few; j_gene: TRBJ1-1; v_gene: TRBV7-8; CDR3nt: TGTGCCAGCAGCCAGGGAGGGAACACTGAAGCTTTCTTT; CDR3aa: CASSQGGNTEAFF
len: 17; d_gene: .; abundance: .; j_gene: TRBJ2-1; v_gene: TRBV7-3; CDR3nt: TGTGCCAGCAGCTTAGTCGTCGGAGGGGCGTCCTACAATGAGCAGTTCTTC; CDR3aa: CASSLVVGGASYNEQFF
len: 15; d_gene: .; abundance: .; j_gene: TRBJ2-7; v_gene: TRBV10-2; CDR3nt: TGCGCCAGCAGGGATTACCGCGGGACAGCCTACGAGCAGTACTTC; CDR3aa: CASRDYRGTAYEQYF
len: 14; d_gene: .; abundance: .; j_gene: TRBJ2-2; v_gene: TRBV11-3; CDR3nt: TGTGCCAGTAGACGGCTCCCGAACACCGGGGAGCTGTTTTTT; CDR3aa: CASRRLPNTGELFF
len: 15; d_gene: TRBD1; abundance: .; j_gene: TRBJ1-1; v_gene: TRBV18; CDR3nt: TGTGCCAGCTCCCCACAGGGGGGGCTAAAGACTGAAGCTTTCTTT; CDR3aa: CASSPQGGLKTEAFF
len: 13; d_gene: TRBD1; abundance: .; j_gene: TRBJ1-2; v_gene: TRBV27; CDR3nt: TGTGCCAGCAGTTTTACAGGGGGCTATGGCTACACCTTC; CDR3aa: CASSFTGGYGYTF
len: 15; d_gene: TRBD1; abundance: .; j_gene: TRBJ2-7; v_gene: TRBV7-9; CDR3nt: TGTGCCAGCAGCTTAGAAGGACAGGGTTCGGTGGAGCAGTACTTC; CDR3aa: CASSLEGQGSVEQYF
len: 17; d_gene: TRBD2; abundance: .; j_gene: TRBJ2-2; v_gene: TRBV7-6; CDR3nt: TGTGCCAGCAGCCGGACTAGCGGGGGGGCGGGCACCGGGGAGCTGTTTTTT; CDR3aa: CASSRTSGGAGTGELFF
len: 17; d_gene: .; abundance: .; j_gene: TRBJ2-5; v_gene: TRBV7-9; CDR3nt: TGTGCCAGCAGCTTCGATGCTGGGCTCGGAGGATCAGAGACCCAGTACTTC; CDR3aa: CASSFDAGLGGSETQYF
len: 12; d_gene: .; abundance: .; j_gene: TRBJ1-5; v_gene: TRBV21-1; CDR3nt: TGTGCCAGCAGCGGGTTAGGGCAGCCCCAGCATTTT; CDR3aa: CASSGLGQPQHF
len: 15; d_gene: TRBD2; abundance: .; j_gene: TRBJ2-3; v_gene: TRBV13; CDR3nt: TGTGCCAGCAGCTTCCCGACTAGCGGAGGGTATACGCAGTATTTT; CDR3aa: CASSFPTSGGYTQYF
len: 14; d_gene: .; abundance: few; j_gene: TRBJ2-7; v_gene: TRBV4-1; CDR3nt: TGCGCCAGCAGCCCCCCCCTGAAGGGGAACGAGCAGTACTTC; CDR3aa: CASSPPLKGNEQYF
len: 17; d_gene: TRBD1; abundance: once; j_gene: TRBJ1-5; v_gene: TRBV14; CDR3nt: TGTGCCAGCAGCGAAGGCCCGGGACAGGGACTCAATCAGCCCCAGCATTTT; CDR3aa: CASSEGPGQGLNQPQHF
len: 18; d_gene: .; abundance: .; j_gene: TRBJ2-2; v_gene: TRBV5-1; CDR3nt: TGCGCCAGCAGCTTCGGATTAACCGGGACCGCGAACACCGGGGAGCTGTTTTTT; CDR3aa: CASSFGLTGTANTGELFF
len: 14; d_gene: .; abundance: .; j_gene: TRBJ2-3; v_gene: TRBV5-1; CDR3nt: TGCGCCAGCAGCTTGAGCGCTAGCACAGATACGCAGTATTTT; CDR3aa: CASSLSASTDTQYF
len: 16; d_gene: TRBD1; abundance: .; j_gene: TRBJ1-1; v_gene: TRBV7-9; CDR3nt: TGTGCCAGCAGCTTTGGCCCCAACAGGGGTGGGACTGAAGCTTTCTTT; CDR3aa: CASSFGPNRGGTEAFF
len: 19; d_gene: .; abundance: .; j_gene: TRBJ2-3; v_gene: TRBV28; CDR3nt: TGTGCCAGCAGACTCAGACAAGGGGGGGGCCTCAGTCGCACAGATACGCAGTATTTT; CDR3aa: CASRLRQGGGLSRTDTQYF
len: 12; d_gene: TRBD2; abundance: .; j_gene: TRBJ2-1; v_gene: TRBV29-1; CDR3nt: TGCAGCGAAAGCGGGGGCCTTAATGAGCAGTTCTTC; CDR3aa: CSESGGLNEQFF
len: 13; d_gene: .; abundance: few; j_gene: TRBJ2-3; v_gene: TRBV11-2; CDR3nt: TGTGCCAGCAGCTTAGATCGTATGGATACGCAGTATTTT; CDR3aa: CASSLDRMDTQYF
len: 18; d_gene: TRBD2; abundance: .; j_gene: TRBJ2-1; v_gene: TRBV10-1; CDR3nt: TGCGCCAGCTCCGATGGGGGAGGATTACTAGCGGGAGCGGGTGAGCAGTTCTTC; CDR3aa: CASSDGGGLLAGAGEQFF
len: 14; d_gene: TRBD1; abundance: .; j_gene: TRBJ1-2; v_gene: TRBV5-1; CDR3nt: TGCGCCAGCAGCCCAGGACAGGGAAACTATGGCTACACCTTC; CDR3aa: CASSPGQGNYGYTF
len: 14; d_gene: TRBD1; abundance: .; j_gene: TRBJ1-1; v_gene: TRBV6-1; CDR3nt: TGTGCCAGCAGTGAATTAGGGGGCAGGGCTGAAGCTTTCTTT; CDR3aa: CASSELGGRAEAFF
len: 17; d_gene: TRBD1; abundance: .; j_gene: TRBJ1-4; v_gene: TRBV7-9; CDR3nt: TGTGCCAGCAGCCCACCCGAGACAGGGGGCGGTAATGAAAAACTGTTTTTT; CDR3aa: CASSPPETGGGNEKLFF
len: 16; d_gene: TRBD2; abundance: .; j_gene: TRBJ2-1; v_gene: TRBV5-1; CDR3nt: TGCGCCAGCAGCTCTGCGCAGCGGGACTCCTACAATGAGCAGTTCTTC; CDR3aa: CASSSAQRDSYNEQFF
len: 14; d_gene: .; abundance: .; j_gene: TRBJ1-2; v_gene: TRBV6-5; CDR3nt: TGTGCCACCTCACCCGGGGGGCAGAACTATGGCTACACCTTC; CDR3aa: CATSPGGQNYGYTF
len: 14; d_gene: .; abundance: once; j_gene: TRBJ1-1; v_gene: TRBV6-5; CDR3nt: TGTGCCAGCAGTTACACCACAGGGAACACTGAAGCTTTCTTT; CDR3aa: CASSYTTGNTEAFF
len: 13; d_gene: .; abundance: .; j_gene: TRBJ2-7; v_gene: TRBV28; CDR3nt: TGTGCCAGCAGTTTCCCGGTGGGTTACGAGCAGTACTTC; CDR3aa: CASSFPVGYEQYF
len: 14; d_gene: TRBD1; abundance: .; j_gene: TRBJ2-7; v_gene: TRBV6-5; CDR3nt: TGTGCCAGCAGTTCGGACAGGAGCTCCTACGAGCAGTACTTC; CDR3aa: CASSSDRSSYEQYF
len: 15; d_gene: TRBD1; abundance: .; j_gene: TRBJ1-2; v_gene: TRBV5-1; CDR3nt: TGCGCCAGCAGCTTGGAGAGGGGGCGGGGATATGGCTACACCTTC; CDR3aa: CASSLERGRGYGYTF
len: 13; d_gene: .; abundance: few; j_gene: TRBJ1-2; v_gene: TRBV10-3; CDR3nt: TGTGCCATCAGCCCTGACACTTTCGGGGGCTACACCTTC; CDR3aa: CAISPDTFGGYTF
len: 14; d_gene: TRBD1; abundance: .; j_gene: TRBJ1-1; v_gene: TRBV18; CDR3nt: TGTGCCAGCTCGCCGACAGGGGGGTCTATGGGAGCTTTCTTT; CDR3aa: CASSPTGGSMGAFF
len: 16; d_gene: .; abundance: .; j_gene: TRBJ2-1; v_gene: TRBV27; CDR3nt: TGTGCCAGCAGTTTTCGGTCGGGCAGGAGGTTGGATGAGCAGTTCTTC; CDR3aa: CASSFRSGRRLDEQFF
len: 14; d_gene: TRBD2; abundance: .; j_gene: TRBJ2-5; v_gene: TRBV28; CDR3nt: TGTGCCAGCCTTGGAGCGGGAGAAACCGAGACCCAGTACTTC; CDR3aa: CASLGAGETETQYF
len: 14; d_gene: .; abundance: .; j_gene: TRBJ2-6; v_gene: TRBV27; CDR3nt: TGTGCCAGCAGTGTGGAACCTGGGGCCAACGTCCTGACTTTC; CDR3aa: CASSVEPGANVLTF
len: 16; d_gene: .; abundance: .; j_gene: TRBJ1-4; v_gene: TRBV7-9; CDR3nt: TGTGCCAGCAGCTTTCCGGGGGCGCGTTTTAATGAAAAACTGTTTTTT; CDR3aa: CASSFPGARFNEKLFF
len: 13; d_gene: .; abundance: few; j_gene: TRBJ1-2; v_gene: TRBV2; CDR3nt: TGTGCCAGCAGTAGGGGGGATCTCTATGGCTACACCTTC; CDR3aa: CASSRGDLYGYTF
len: 14; d_gene: .; abundance: .; j_gene: TRBJ1-1; v_gene: TRBV2; CDR3nt: TGTGCCAGTAGAATGGGACCAACCAACACTGAAGCTTTCTTT; CDR3aa: CASRMGPTNTEAFF
len: 11; d_gene: .; abundance: few; j_gene: TRBJ2-7; v_gene: TRBV10-1; CDR3nt: TGCGCCAGCAGACGTCGCGACGAGCAGTACTTC; CDR3aa: CASRRRDEQYF
len: 15; d_gene: TRBD2; abundance: .; j_gene: TRBJ2-7; v_gene: TRBV7-9; CDR3nt: TGTGCCAGCAGCCCAGGACTAGCGGGAGTGGAAGAGCAGTACTTC; CDR3aa: CASSPGLAGVEEQYF